The 18 T cell receptor beta chains listed next were all sequenced from one sample in a study of spatial heterogeneity in lung cancer. These receptors have no identified antigens. Using its own MiXCR run on the 5' RACE reads, TCRdb lists one record per CDR3 protein. The repertoire holds under 20,000 distinct CDR3 sequences, roughly a tenth seen once, with less than 25% in the top ten. Time point meaning: sample taken at primary tumor resection. Study-wide results and caveats: Tumors with more nonsynonymous mutations had more expanded intratumoral alpha and beta TCRs.

This material consisted of lung tumor tissue, taken at surgery. All receptors come from a female donor with early-stage non-small cell lung cancer.

This clonotype appeared many times. In a library made to pick up alpha chains, this beta chain is a stray read with a size that means little. This rearrangement joins TRBV11-2 to TRBJ2-2; the D gene is possibly TRBD1 (5 bases). With 3 bases removed from V and 6 bases from J, the gap between germline ends came to 8 bases. Germline assignment: CDR1 SGHAT and CDR2 FQNNGV. The CDR3 is made up of 13 amino acids. The CDR3: CASSFRVAGELFF. CDR3 bases: TGTGCCAGCAGCTTCAGGGTGGCCGGGGAGCTGTTTTTT.

Remarks on this clonotype: This beta chain is an off-target read within a library intended for alpha chains, so its frequency means little. The chain recombines TRBV19 with TRBJ1-2; D unresolved. Per germline, CDR1 LNHDA and CDR2 SQIVND (reference sequence). V lost 3 bases and J lost 0, with 11 bases in between. The CDR3 length is 15 residues. For the CDR3, the DNA is TGTGCCAGTAGTATGCTGGACGGAGCTAACTATGGCTACACCTTC. This gives the protein CASSMLDGANYGYTF.

Note on this clonotype: A library prepared for alpha chains yielded this beta chain as an off-target read; its size is of little meaning. The chain is built from TRBV12-5 and TRBJ2-3; D unresolved. V was shortened by 4 bases and J by 5 bases, with 7 bases between the two germline ends. The CDR3 is 12 amino acids. Germline V gene sequence: CDR1 LGHNT, CDR2 FRNRAP. CDR3 residues: CASGSLGDTQYF. CDR3 DNA sequence: TGTGCTAGTGGTTCATTAGGAGATACGCAGTATTTT.

This clonotype was detected a few times. With the library built for alpha chains, this beta chain is off target and its frequency is not meaningful. The rearrangement uses TRBV5-1 and TRBJ2-6; possibly TRBD1 for D (6 bases). Germline V CDR1 and CDR2: SGHRS, YFSETQ. V lost 0 bases, J lost 1 base, and 8 bases lay in between. The CDR3 length is 16 residues. For the CDR3, the DNA is TGCGCCAGCAGCTTGGACGGACAGTCTGGGGCCAACGTCCTGACTTTC. Its protein product is CASSLDGQSGANVLTF.

This clonotype was detected only a few times. With a much larger clone just one base away, this may be a read error. Because the library targeted alpha chains, this beta chain is an off-target read whose size means little. This chain joins TRBV5-1 and TRBJ2-5; D may be TRBD2 (5 bases). Germline V gene data show CDR1 as SGHRS and CDR2 as YFSETQ. V lost 0 bases, J lost 5 bases, and 14 bases lay in between. The CDR3 loop spans 15 amino acids. CDR3 sequence reads: CASSLEDGVGETQYF. CDR3 bases: TGCGCCAGCAGCTTGGAGGACGGGGTTGGGGAGACCCAGTACTTC.

As regards this clonotype: This beta chain slipped into a library made for alpha chains as a stray read, so its size is not meaningful. The V gene is TRBV27, the J gene TRBJ2-5; either TRBD1 or TRBD2 may fit D (5 bases each). Germline V gene lookup returns CDR1 MNHEY and CDR2 SMNVEV (reference sequence). This CDR3 has 14 residues. Deletions cut 10 bases from V and 1 base from J, with 16 bases between. CDR3 in amino acids: CATKRGSFQETQYF. The CDR3 region has the DNA TGTGCCACCAAACGGGGCTCATTCCAAGAGACCCAGTACTTC.

This clonotype was recorded many times. This beta chain is an unintended read in a library built for alpha chains; its size means little. The rearrangement joins TRBV6-5 to TRBJ1-3, with D uncertain. There are 19 residues in the CDR3. Trimming removed 2 bases from V and 2 bases from J, with 22 bases in between. Per the germline V gene, CDR1 is MNHEY and CDR2 is SVGAGI. The CDR3 region is CASSYTPGTPGSPGNTIYF. CDR3 bases: TGTGCCAGCAGTTACACTCCGGGCACCCCCGGGAGTCCTGGAAACACCATATATTTT.

This clonotype has ten or more counts. This beta chain slipped into a library made for alpha chains as a stray read, so its size is not meaningful. This chain links TRBV10-3 with TRBJ1-2, with a weak D call TRBD1 (5 bases). V dropped 0 bases and J dropped 2 bases, with 10 bases sitting between them. The CDR3 spans 15 residues. The germline CDR1 and CDR2 sequences are ENHRY and SYGVKD. In nucleotides, the CDR3 is TGTGCCATCAGTGAGTCGGGGCAAACAAACTATGGCTACACCTTC. As protein: CAISESGQTNYGYTF.

Many counts were recorded for this clonotype. Because this beta chain is a stray read in a library intended to capture alpha chains, its abundance should not be given much weight. The gene calls are TRBV5-1 and TRBJ1-2; 7 bases fit TRBD1. This CDR3 is built from 17 residues. Germline CDR1 is SGHRS and CDR2 is YFSETQ. The junction had 12 bases not matched to a gene; V was cut back by 0 bases and J by 4 bases. CDR3 protein: CASSLEGQPTTPYGYTF. CDR3 DNA: TGCGCCAGCAGCTTGGAGGGACAGCCCACAACTCCCTATGGCTACACCTTC.

As regards this clonotype: This beta chain lies outside the target of a library built for alpha chains; its clone size means little. The chain joins TRBV12-5 to TRBJ1-1; D unresolved. The CDR3 runs 16 residues. Germline V gene lookup returns CDR1 LGHNT and CDR2 FRNRAP. Trimming removed 1 base from V and 2 bases from J, with 14 bases in between. CDR3 loop: CASGLALIALNTEAFF. The CDR3 DNA follows: TGTGCTAGTGGTTTGGCCCTAATTGCCCTAAACACTGAAGCTTTCTTT.

Concerning this clonotype: This beta chain is a stray read from a library made for alpha chains; its abundance is not meaningful. The rearrangement uses TRBV5-4 and TRBJ2-3, with 14 nucleotides matching TRBD2. The V gene end was trimmed by 10 bases and the J gene end by 3 bases; junction bases not matched to a gene: 10. From germline, CDR1 is SGHNT and CDR2 YYREEE (reference sequence). There are 16 residues in the CDR3. CDR3 nucleotides: TGTGCCCTCACCGGGACTAGCGGGGGCGGGACAGATACGCAGTATTTT. This encodes CALTGTSGGGTDTQYF.

This clonotype was detected many times. The library was designed around alpha chains, so this beta chain is a stray read whose abundance carries little weight. The chain recombines TRBV14 with TRBJ1-1; 7 bases agree with TRBD1. Germline V gene lookup returns CDR1 SGHDN and CDR2 FVKESK. There are 13 residues in the CDR3. Unmatched junction bases numbered 4, after V lost 8 bases and J lost 1 base. The CDR3 DNA follows: TGTGCCAGCCGGACAGGCCAGAACACTGAAGCTTTCTTT. Its translation: CASRTGQNTEAFF. Full variable domain (rest looked up from reference TRBV14 and TRBJ1-1): EAGVTQFPSHSVIEKGQTVTLRCDPISGHDNLYWYRRVMGKEIKFLLHFVKESKQDESGMPNNRFLAERTGGTYSTLKVQPAELEDSGVYFCASRTGQNTEAFFGQGTRLTVV.

With respect to this clonotype: As an off-target read in a library built for alpha chains, this beta chain has a frequency of little significance. The chain combines TRBV5-8 with TRBJ2-7; D gene unclear. V lost 0 bases, J lost 6 bases, and 10 bases lay in between. The length of the CDR3 is 13 residues. Germline V gives CDR1 SGHTS, CDR2 YDEGEE. In nucleotides, the CDR3 is TGTGCCAGCAGCTTGGACCCACGGTTCGAGCAGTACTTC. Protein sequence: CASSLDPRFEQYF.

To note about this clonotype: The size of this beta chain means little, since it is a stray read in a library made for alpha chains. The genes are TRBV18 and TRBJ2-6, with 9 bases fitting TRBD1. The length of the CDR3 is 17 residues. V lost 4 bases to trimming and J lost 0 bases; unmatched junction nucleotides: 4. CDR1 and CDR2 (germline): KGHSH, LQKENI. CDR3 nucleotides: TGTGCCAGCTCACAGGGACAGGGTAGCTCTGGGGCCAACGTCCTGACTTTC. This translates into CASSQGQGSSGANVLTF.

Worth noting for this clonotype: Since it is a stray read in a library aimed at alpha chains, this beta chain has a size that is not meaningful. This chain uses TRBV7-6 with TRBJ2-5; weak D call: TRBD2 (5 bases). Germline V gene lookup returns CDR1 SGHVS and CDR2 FNYEAQ. V was pared by 5 bases and J by 10 bases, with 14 bases between. The CDR3 spans 12 residues. The CDR3 nucleotides are TGTGCCAGCAGCCGACCTGGAGGTTTCCAGTACTTC. This codes for CASSRPGGFQYF.

This clonotype was seen ten or more times. Since it is a stray read in a library aimed at alpha chains, this beta chain has a size that is not meaningful. The chain has TRBV4-3 and TRBJ2-3, with D perhaps TRBD1 (7 bases). There are 15 residues in the CDR3. Looked up from germline, CDR1 is LGHNA and CDR2 is YSLEER. The germline V and J ends were trimmed by 4 bases and 2 bases, with 13 bases remaining between them. The DNA of the CDR3 is TGCGCCAGCAGCCCAGGGGGGTCCGCCACAGATACGCAGTATTTT. It is translated as CASSPGGSATDTQYF.

This clonotype was detected only a few times. Since the library was made to target alpha chains, this beta chain is a stray read and its abundance is not meaningful. The chain carries TRBV9 and TRBJ2-7; TRBD2 agrees at 7 bases. This CDR3 has 14 amino acids. The V gene's germline CDR1 is SGDLS and CDR2 YYNGEE. Unmatched junction bases numbered 1, after V lost 0 bases and J lost 1 base. Written as DNA, the CDR3 is TGTGCCAGCAGCGTAGGTAGCGGGTCCTACGAGCAGTACTTC. Its translation is CASSVGSGSYEQYF.

This clonotype came up many times. This beta chain came through as a stray read in a library set up for alpha chains, and its size says little. The V call is TRBV7-7, the J call TRBJ2-5; 9 positions agree with TRBD2. The CDR3 spans 14 residues. Germline V gives CDR1 SSHAT, CDR2 FNYEAQ (reference sequence). The CDR3 DNA reads as TGTGCTAGCCCGGGCGGCGGGGGGGCAGAGACCCAGTACTTC. Its protein product is CASPGGGGAETQYF.